This TCR beta chain was found in a study of blood T cell repertoires in COVID-19 (dated by TCRdb to the early 2020s). At the level of the whole study: The collaborator samples originated in the United States, Italy and Spain and spanned the acute and convalescent phases of COVID-19. Samples came from the ongoing ImmuneRACE study (first 160 participants) plus 1,254 subjects from 6 global collaborators. HLA class I and class II types, where available, came from metadata supplied by the sample provider rather than from assay-based typing. Nearly every sample came with metadata listing a de-identified subject ID, COVID-19 status, age in years and sex. The repertoires were released in a freely available public database intended as a resource for research on the immune response to SARS-CoV-2. The prospective study material was composed of cDNA or gDNA derived from T cells, B-cell-depleted T cells, or PBMCs. The dataset comprised deeply sampled blood TCRbeta repertoires from subjects exposed to, actively infected with, or recovered from COVID-19. Study-wide conclusions, independent of this receptor: The amount of clinical and demographic metadata varied by source and participant and was provided uncurated.

Whole blood was collected in K2EDTA tubes by collaborating institutions according to the institutions' own protocols. Collaborator samples were shipped for TCRbeta analysis as frozen whole blood, isolated PBMCs, or DNA extracted from either sample type. A note on this clone: What this receptor recognizes is not known. Per-base quality was not reported, and no clone a single base away is much larger than it.

Reading the germline V gene gives CDR1 SGHAT and CDR2 FQNNGV. Germline trimming: 5 bases from V, 8 bases from J; junction bases outside gene matches: 6. The CDR3 measures 14 amino acids from cysteine to phenylalanine. This entry keeps only the CDR3 DNA: 42 bases, framed from base 1. TCRbeta CDR3 regions were amplified from genomic DNA using the immunoSEQ Assay, a bias-controlled multiplex PCR. Per the original workflow: Nucleated cell counts per sample were estimated from amplification of reference gene primers within the assay. To quantify the absolute abundance of each unique TCRbeta CDR3 rearrangement, sequence reads were collapsed and filtered. For each sample, productive Simpson clonality was calculated by taking the square root of Simpson's diversity index across productive rearrangements. The source is immuneACCESS, and TCRdb retained only in-frame sequences with V and J called. Part of the clones is not carried over; for the studies checked, unresolved V genes explain less than half of this, and the remainder is unexplained. V, J and clone size are those of that table, while D and trimming were read from the DNA. This sample is represented by a few hundred thousand clones; roughly 87% of them were singletons. The top ten constitute about 2% of the sample.

The sequence joins TRBV11-2 to TRBJ2-7, with 13 junctional bases fitting TRBD2. The source is a young man with active or convalescent COVID-19. Sequencing was performed on peripheral blood. The sequenced DNA is TGTGCCAGCAGCCCACTAGCGGGAGGGCCCCAGCAGTACTTC. This yields the protein CASSPLAGGPQQYF.